The 18 T cell receptor beta chains in this list originate from one sample, sequenced in a study of neoadjuvant anti-PD-1 for oral cavity cancer. Time point: after neoadjuvant nivolumab, at surgical resection. Profiled with immunoSEQ multiplex PCR; TCRdb holds only in-frame clones, not every one. The sample holds over 14,000 clones, just under 75% seen once. The sample here was PBMCs, taken after nivolumab (anti-PD-1) treatment. The receptors here all came from a person aged 35-79 years with oral cavity squamous cell carcinoma.

This clone was detected a few times. The gene calls are TRBV4-1 and TRBJ1-3, with 9 bases identical to TRBD1. With V trimmed by 2 bases and J by 5 bases, 7 bases remained unmatched. The CDR3 contains 16 residues. Germline V gene data show CDR1 as MGHRA and CDR2 as YSYEKL. The CDR3 spells CASSQTGTGSRNTIYF. The CDR3 DNA reads TGCGCCAGCAGCCAAACCGGGACAGGGAGCCGAAACACCATATATTTT.

The rearrangement links TRBV19 to TRBJ1-2; 12 bases agree with TRBD1. This CDR3 has 14 amino acids. Germline CDR1 and CDR2: LNHDA and SQIVND (reference sequence). V dropped 5 bases and J dropped 7; count of bases not matched to a gene: 5. CDR3 amino acids: CASSLGQGAGGYTF. CDR3 nucleotide sequence: TGTGCCAGTAGTCTGGGACAGGGGGCTGGTGGCTACACCTTC.

This clone was seen only a few times. The V gene is TRBV4-1, the J gene TRBJ1-1; D unclear. This CDR3 is built from 13 residues. The germline V and J ends were trimmed by 5 bases and 0 bases, with 7 bases remaining between them. The germline CDR1 and CDR2 sequences are MGHRA and YSYEKL. CDR3 in DNA: TGCGCCAGCAGCGCCTTATTGAACACTGAAGCTTTCTTT. It codes for CASSALLNTEAFF.

J is TRBJ2-2 and V is TRBV6-5; the match to TRBD2 covers 7 bases. The germline gives CDR1 MNHEY, CDR2 SVGAGI. The CDR3 sequence is 13 residues long. Trimming at V came to 4 bases and at J to 5 bases, leaving 1 base not matched to a gene. CDR3 DNA sequence: TGTGCCAGCAGTTGGGGGGGAACCGGGGAGCTGTTTTTT. Encoded protein: CASSWGGTGELFF.

The chain combines TRBV19 with TRBJ2-2; 8 nucleotides match TRBD2. The germline V gene encodes CDR1 LNHDA and CDR2 SQIVND (reference sequence). V trimming: 1 base; J trimming: 4 bases; junction bases outside the gene matches: 5. This CDR3 contains 16 residues. CDR3 sequence (DNA): TGTGCCAGTAGTATAGCGGGAGGGCCGAGCACCGGGGAGCTGTTTTTT. Residues: CASSIAGGPSTGELFF. The full variable domain, rest sourced from reference TRBV19 and TRBJ2-2, is DGGITQSPKYLFRKEGQNVTLSCEQNLNHDAMYWYRQDPGQGLRLIYYSQIVNDFQKGDIAEGYSVSREKKESFPLTVTSAQKNPTAFYLCASSIAGGPSTGELFFGEGSRLTVL.

As DNA, the CDR3 is TGTGCCACCTGGGGTAGCTCGGGCAATGAGCAGTTCTTC. It is translated as CATWGSSGNEQFF. This chain joins TRBV10-3 and TRBJ2-1; unclear D gene. The CDR3 spans 13 residues. V lost 10 bases, J lost 6 bases, and 16 bases lay in between. CDR1 is ENHRY, CDR2 SYGVKD, per germline.

The rearrangement uses TRBV5-1 and TRBJ2-6, with 7 bases matching TRBD1. Trimming removed 0 bases from V and 1 base from J; junction bases left unmatched: 7. Germline V gene data show CDR1 as SGHRS and CDR2 as YFSETQ. The CDR3 is 18 amino acids. As DNA, the CDR3 is TGCGCCAGCAGCTTGGAGGGGGCCCGCAATTCTGGGGCCAACGTCCTGACTTTC. Translated: CASSLEGARNSGANVLTF.

This CDR3 reads CASSWGLVNTEAFF. In nucleotides, the CDR3 is TGTGCCAGCAGTTGGGGGCTGGTGAACACTGAAGCTTTCTTT. V usage is TRBV5-8 and J usage is TRBJ1-1, with D tentatively TRBD1 (6 bases). CDR3 length: 14 amino acids. V was shortened by 5 bases and J by 0 bases, with 11 bases between the two germline ends. The germline CDR1 and CDR2 sequences are SGHTS and YDEGEE.

The V gene is TRBV19, the J gene TRBJ2-2; D is possibly TRBD1 or TRBD2 (5 bases each). CDR1 is LNHDA and CDR2 is SQIVND in the germline V gene (reference sequence). The CDR3 runs 15 residues. V was trimmed by 1 base and J by 4 bases, leaving 10 bases between them. CDR3 coding DNA: TGTGCCAGTAGTATAGTTTCCGGGACCACCGGGGAGCTGTTTTTT. The encoded protein is CASSIVSGTTGELFF.

The V call is TRBV10-3, the J call TRBJ2-7, with TRBD1 matching 7 bases. V lost 0 bases and J lost 2; bases outside the gene matches: 10. This CDR3 contains 17 residues. Germline CDR1 and CDR2: ENHRY and SYGVKD. CDR3 nucleotides: TGTGCCATCAGTGAGTCGAGGGACAGCAAGTCTCCCTACGAGCAGTACTTC. Amino acids: CAISESRDSKSPYEQYF.

Worth noting for this clone: Compared with germline, one end of the junction differs, possibly owing to a read error. V gene TRBV19 combines with J gene TRBJ2-3; 7 positions agree with TRBD2. Germline V lookup: CDR1 LNHDA, CDR2 SQIVND (reference sequence). The CDR3 sequence is 13 residues long. The CDR3 loop reads CASSMTSRDTQYF. The CDR3 DNA reads as TGTGCCAGTAGTATGACTAGCAGAGATACGCAGTATTTT.

The chain couples TRBV5-1 to TRBJ1-5; D is unresolved. This CDR3 region has 15 residues. CDR1 is SGHRS and CDR2 is YFSETQ in the germline V gene. V was clipped by 0 bases and J by 0 bases, with 7 bases between them. CDR3 residues: CASSLEAGSNQPQHF. In DNA, the CDR3 is TGCGCCAGCAGCTTGGAGGCAGGTAGCAATCAGCCCCAGCATTTT.

The chain recombines TRBV29-1 with TRBJ1-2; 10 bases are a match to TRBD1. Germline V CDR1 and CDR2: SQVTM, ANQGSEA. The CDR3 consists of 14 residues. V lost 5 bases and J lost 4; bases outside the gene matches: 7. The CDR3 loop is CSVKGQGVPYGYTF. CDR3 DNA: TGCAGCGTTAAAGGACAGGGGGTACCCTATGGCTACACCTTC.

The V call is TRBV4-1, the J call TRBJ2-3, with a weak D call TRBD2 (5 bases). CDR3 size: 17 residues. The germline CDR1 and CDR2 sequences are MGHRA and YSYEKL. V was cut by 1 base and J by 0 bases, with 14 bases left in between. The CDR3 bases are TGCGCCAGCAGCCAAGTATCAAGCGGACTCAGCACAGATACGCAGTATTTT. It encodes CASSQVSSGLSTDTQYF.

The chain carries TRBV5-1 and TRBJ2-7, with D perhaps TRBD1 or TRBD2 (5 bases each). V lost 0 bases and J lost 6, with 13 bases in between. Germline V CDR1 and CDR2: SGHRS, YFSETQ. The CDR3 loop spans 14 amino acids. CDR3 in amino acids: CASSLGDVRGEQYF. The CDR3 DNA sequence: TGCGCCAGCAGCTTGGGGGACGTACGGGGCGAGCAGTACTTC.

The genes are TRBV5-6 and TRBJ2-4; D is uncertain. CDR1 and CDR2 from the germline V gene are SGHDT and YYEEEE. V dropped 2 bases and J dropped 3 bases, with 9 bases sitting between them. There are 14 residues in the CDR3. The CDR3 DNA reads TGTGCCAGCAGCTTCAGAAATGGCAAAAACATTCAGTACTTC. Translation: CASSFRNGKNIQYF.

J is TRBJ2-5 and V is TRBV18, with 8 bases aligning to TRBD2. V was clipped by 4 bases and J by 2 bases; unmatched bases: 9. The length of the CDR3 is 16 residues. Germline loops: CDR1 KGHSH, CDR2 LQKENI. The CDR3 protein is CASSQAPLAEQETQYF. CDR3 in DNA: TGTGCCAGCTCACAAGCCCCACTAGCGGAACAAGAGACCCAGTACTTC.

The chain combines TRBV29-1 with TRBJ1-5; perhaps TRBD1 as D (6 bases). V lost 6 bases to trimming and J lost 4 bases, with 13 bases between them. The V gene's germline CDR1 is SQVTM and CDR2 ANQGSEA. The CDR3 has 13 residues. CDR3 in amino acids: CSVADSPNQPQHF. As DNA, the CDR3 is TGCAGCGTCGCGGACAGCCCAAATCAGCCCCAGCATTTT.